This TCR beta chain was profiled in a study of monozygotic twins with inflammatory bowel disease. The CDR3 consists of 12 residues. Germline loops: CDR1 SGHRS, CDR2 YFSETQ. No DNA is given; TCRdb re-called the 5' RACE reads and lists each CDR3 protein once. The table counts some 160,000 distinct CDR3 sequences; 6.5% to 9% lies in the top ten. This receptor was obtained from a human donor with ulcerative colitis or Crohn's disease, or a healthy co-twin of an affected twin (not recorded which). The chain couples TRBV5-1 to TRBJ2-1; the D call of TRBD2 rests on TCRdb alone, since no DNA is present to check it. The specimen sequenced was blood. CDR3 residues: CASSVSGNEQFF.